These T cell receptor beta chains were read from a single sample in a study of shared T cell receptors in the human thymus. Only in-frame clones appear in the TCRdb table, and some are missing; sequencing was by immunoSEQ multiplex PCR. Of hundreds of thousands of clones listed, about 89% are singletons. The sample was also reused in another study, on human thymus T cells.

Sequencing was carried out using thymocytes. These receptors originate from a boy under two years old with a congenital heart defect. CDR3s include the opening cysteine and the closing phenylalanine or tryptophan. D genes are given only for firm matches. Rows may omit the clone size; those that give it use once, few, many or a size class.

v_gene	j_gene	abundance	d_gene	CDR3aa	CDR3nt
TRBV4-3	TRBJ1-2	.	.	CASSLSIREANYGYTF	TGCGCCAGCAGCCTATCAATAAGGGAGGCTAACTATGGCTACACCTTC
TRBV14	TRBJ2-3	.	.	CASSQYYPDTQYF	TGTGCCAGCAGCCAATACTACCCCGACACGCAGTATTTT
TRBV9	TRBJ1-1	.	TRBD1	CASSPAGGRSTEAFF	TGTGCCAGCAGCCCGGCAGGGGGCAGGAGTACTGAAGCTTTCTTT
TRBV19	TRBJ1-6	.	.	CASSTGYNSPLHF	TGTGCCAGTAGTACAGGGTATAATTCACCCCTCCACTTT
TRBV25-1	TRBJ2-5	.	.	CASSPYTGSETQYF	TGTGCCAGCAGTCCTTACACAGGGTCGGAGACCCAGTACTTC
TRBV6-6	TRBJ1-1	few	TRBD1	CASSPDRDGTEAFF	TGTGCCAGCAGCCCCGACAGGGATGGAACTGAAGCTTTCTTT
TRBV27	TRBJ1-2	.	.	CASSLPFLSSSGGEGYTF	TGTGCCAGCAGTCTGCCCTTCCTCTCGTCCTCGGGGGGTGAAGGCTACACCTTC
TRBV11-2	TRBJ1-2	.	TRBD1	CASSLGGGQGDAIRGYTF	TGTGCCAGCAGCTTAGGGGGGGGACAGGGTGATGCCATCAGGGGCTACACCTTC
TRBV6-1	TRBJ2-7	.	TRBD1	CASSEETTGGAHEQYF	TGTGCCAGCAGTGAAGAGACGACAGGGGGCGCCCACGAGCAGTACTTC
TRBV5-6	TRBJ2-7	.	TRBD1	CASSLRDRASPREQYF	TGTGCCAGCAGCTTGCGGGACAGGGCTAGCCCTCGCGAGCAGTACTTC
TRBV2	TRBJ2-2	.	TRBD1	CASSRGQGLNTGELFF	TGTGCCAGCAGTAGGGGGCAGGGCTTAAACACCGGGGAGCTGTTTTTT
TRBV9	TRBJ1-3	.	.	CASSVGQVAYRNTIYF	TGTGCCAGCAGCGTAGGACAGGTCGCGTACCGAAACACCATATATTTT
TRBV27	TRBJ1-5	.	.	CASRKSGQINQPQHF	TGTGCCAGCAGGAAATCGGGACAAATAAATCAGCCCCAGCATTTT
TRBV4-3	TRBJ2-3	.	TRBD2	CASSQEVLAGGHTQYF	TGCGCCAGCAGCCAAGAAGTACTAGCGGGGGGGCATACGCAGTATTTT
TRBV11-2	TRBJ2-6	once	.	CASSLTNRYSGANVLTF	TGTGCCAGCAGCTTAACGAACAGATACTCTGGGGCCAACGTCCTGACTTTC
TRBV27	TRBJ1-5	.	.	CASSLIGEPYSNQPQHF	TGTGCCAGCAGTTTAATCGGGGAGCCTTATAGCAATCAGCCCCAGCATTTT
TRBV28	TRBJ1-1	.	.	CASSHEAFF	TGTGCCAGCAGTCATGAAGCTTTCTTT
TRBV5-1	TRBJ2-1	.	TRBD2	CASSRRGTRLIRFRENEQFF	TGCGCCAGCAGCCGACGCGGGACTAGACTCATTCGGTTTAGGGAGAATGAGCAGTTCTTC
TRBV15	TRBJ2-4	.	TRBD2	CATSRDQASGRAKNIQYF	TGTGCCACCAGCAGAGATCAAGCTAGCGGGAGGGCCAAAAACATTCAGTACTTC
TRBV4-2	TRBJ2-1	.	TRBD1	CASSQVRTGPFINEQFF	TGTGCCAGCAGCCAAGTAAGGACAGGCCCTTTTATCAATGAGCAGTTCTTC
TRBV7-2	TRBJ1-1	.	.	CASSGRQAHSHTEAFF	TGTGCCAGCAGCGGCCGACAGGCCCATAGCCACACTGAAGCTTTCTTT
TRBV9	TRBJ2-5	.	.	CASSPPLGRGEGNRSETQYF	TGTGCCAGCAGCCCACCATTAGGCAGGGGTGAGGGTAATCGATCTGAGACCCAGTACTTC
TRBV19	TRBJ2-5	.	.	CASSRRGPETQYF	TGTGCCAGTAGTAGGCGGGGCCCGGAGACCCAGTACTTC
TRBV23-1	TRBJ1-2	once	.	CASTPRSAPNYGYTF	TGCGCCAGCACCCCAAGGTCAGCGCCTAACTATGGCTACACCTTC
TRBV28	TRBJ2-1	.	.	CASSQGRGPYPEQFF	TGTGCCAGCAGCCAGGGTAGGGGCCCGTATCCTGAGCAGTTCTTC
TRBV2	TRBJ1-1	few	.	CASIRELRNTEAFF	TGTGCCAGCATCCGAGAGTTAAGAAACACTGAAGCTTTCTTT
TRBV19	TRBJ2-7	.	TRBD1	CASSYGTGYSYEQYF	TGTGCCAGTAGTTATGGGACAGGGTATTCGTACGAGCAGTACTTC
TRBV5-1	TRBJ2-2	.	TRBD2	CASSSLAGGITGELFF	TGCGCCAGCAGCTCTCTAGCGGGAGGAATCACCGGGGAGCTGTTTTTT
TRBV28	TRBJ2-7	.	.	CASTPAKIADSYEQYF	TGTGCCAGCACCCCCGCGAAAATAGCCGACTCCTACGAGCAGTACTTC
TRBV6-1	TRBJ2-2	.	.	CASSEAGGRSGELFF	TGTGCCAGCAGTGAGGCAGGGGGGAGGTCCGGGGAGCTGTTTTTT
TRBV5-1	TRBJ1-1	.	.	CASSFYGRLFTEAFF	TGCGCCAGCAGCTTTTATGGTCGCCTATTCACTGAAGCTTTCTTT
TRBV4-3	TRBJ2-1	.	TRBD2	CASSQRSSGGKAVNEQFF	TGCGCCAGCAGCCAAAGGTCCAGCGGGGGCAAGGCGGTAAATGAGCAGTTCTTC
TRBV14	TRBJ2-7	.	TRBD2	CASSQDSPSGRNEQYF	TGTGCCAGCAGCCAAGATAGCCCTAGCGGGAGAAACGAGCAGTACTTC
TRBV27	TRBJ2-7	.	.	CASSLKWEAGYEQYF	TGTGCCAGCAGTTTAAAGTGGGAGGCTGGATACGAGCAGTACTTC
TRBV29-1	TRBJ2-1	.	TRBD2	CSVGAKLTSDNEQFF	TGCAGCGTTGGAGCTAAGTTGACTAGCGACAATGAGCAGTTCTTC
TRBV4-1	TRBJ1-6	.	.	CASSHRTRDKNSPLHF	TGCGCCAGCAGCCACCGGACCCGGGACAAGAATTCACCCCTCCACTTT
TRBV18	TRBJ2-5	few	.	CASSPLLEQETQYF	TGTGCCAGCTCACCCCTACTAGAGCAAGAGACCCAGTACTTC
TRBV5-4	TRBJ2-5	.	.	CASSSRTVQETQYF	TGTGCCAGCAGCTCCCGGACAGTACAAGAGACCCAGTACTTC
TRBV5-6	TRBJ1-1	.	TRBD1	CASSYTAGGVLHTEAFF	TGTGCCAGCAGCTATACTGCAGGGGGTGTGTTGCACACTGAAGCTTTCTTT
TRBV27	TRBJ2-1	.	.	CASLGGGPGEQFF	TGTGCCAGCCTAGGGGGAGGGCCGGGTGAGCAGTTCTTC
TRBV7-4	TRBJ2-1	.	.	CASSPRQNEQFF	TGTGCCAGCAGCCCCCGACAGAATGAGCAGTTCTTC
TRBV5-6	TRBJ1-4	.	TRBD1	CASSWGQGGKLFF	TGTGCCAGCAGCTGGGGGCAGGGGGGAAAACTGTTTTTT
TRBV5-1	TRBJ2-1	.	TRBD2	CASSVSSGGEGEQFF	TGCGCCAGCAGCGTATCTAGCGGGGGGGAGGGTGAGCAGTTCTTC
TRBV27	TRBJ2-7	.	.	CASSFAGTYEQYF	TGTGCCAGCAGTTTTGCGGGGACCTACGAGCAGTACTTC
TRBV10-3	TRBJ2-1	.	TRBD1	CAISLGGQGYNEQFF	TGTGCCATCAGTTTGGGGGGACAGGGCTACAATGAGCAGTTCTTC
TRBV28	TRBJ1-3	.	.	CASSSRLPGNTIYF	TGTGCCAGCAGCTCCAGGCTGCCTGGAAACACCATATATTTT
TRBV4-1	TRBJ2-7	.	TRBD1	CASSQGTEFTYEQYF	TGCGCCAGCAGCCAGGGGACAGAGTTTACCTACGAGCAGTACTTC
TRBV5-1	TRBJ2-3	few	TRBD2	CASSLHGGANTQYF	TGCGCCAGCAGCTTACACGGGGGGGCTAATACGCAGTATTTT
TRBV4-3	TRBJ2-7	.	.	CASSQGWSSRSSYEQYF	TGCGCCAGCAGCCAAGGGTGGTCTAGCCGGAGCTCCTACGAGCAGTACTTC
TRBV5-1	TRBJ1-5	.	TRBD1	CASSLGTGGPYSNQPQHF	TGCGCCAGCAGCTTGGGGACAGGGGGTCCCTATAGCAATCAGCCCCAGCATTTT
TRBV28	TRBJ2-4	.	.	CASKGTGYRVGAKNIQYF	TGTGCCAGCAAAGGAACAGGGTATCGGGTCGGGGCCAAAAACATTCAGTACTTC
TRBV7-2	TRBJ1-2	once	.	CASSPKTALNYGYTF	TGTGCCAGCAGCCCAAAGACAGCTCTGAACTATGGCTACACCTTC
TRBV4-1	TRBJ1-6	.	TRBD1	CASSQDWDRGYNSPLHF	TGCGCCAGCAGCCAAGATTGGGACAGGGGCTATAATTCACCCCTCCACTTT
TRBV28	TRBJ2-1	.	TRBD1	CASSSTEYRTGKVVNEQFF	TGTGCCAGCAGTTCCACGGAATACAGGACAGGGAAGGTGGTCAATGAGCAGTTCTTC